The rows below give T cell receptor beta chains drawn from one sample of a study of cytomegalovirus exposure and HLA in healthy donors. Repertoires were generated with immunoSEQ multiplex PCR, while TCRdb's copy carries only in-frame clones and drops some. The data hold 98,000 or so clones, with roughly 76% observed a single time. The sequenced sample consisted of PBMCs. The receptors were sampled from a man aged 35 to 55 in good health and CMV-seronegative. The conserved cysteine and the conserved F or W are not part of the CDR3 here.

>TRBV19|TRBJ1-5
ASSIDPRQGRTKYQPQH
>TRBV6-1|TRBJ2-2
ASSSTRQNTGELF
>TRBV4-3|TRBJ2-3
ASSQDLIRDKDTQY
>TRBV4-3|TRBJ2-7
ASSRVSGYEQY
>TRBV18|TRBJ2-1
ASSLPGGELYNEQF
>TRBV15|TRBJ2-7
ATSRSTGHYEQY
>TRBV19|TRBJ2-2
ASSKLQSTGELF
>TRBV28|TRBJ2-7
ASSFLGTSGYEQY
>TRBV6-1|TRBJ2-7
ASSVGGSRYEQY
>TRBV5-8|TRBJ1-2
ASSLAFPGGNWQDGYT
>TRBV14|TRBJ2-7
ASSQKASGEQY
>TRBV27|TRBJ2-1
ASSLGGNAEQF
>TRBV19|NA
ASSILSGSPYEQY
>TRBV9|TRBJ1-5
ASSRGPRPDSNQPQH
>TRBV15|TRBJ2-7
ATREGRRSYEQY
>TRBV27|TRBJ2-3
ASSLSSGRPDTQY
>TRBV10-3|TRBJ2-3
AIKAGGTDTQY
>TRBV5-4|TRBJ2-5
ASSRAGTSGQETQY
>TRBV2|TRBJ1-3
ASSLNTIY
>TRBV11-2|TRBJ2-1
ASSQSGPTYNEQF
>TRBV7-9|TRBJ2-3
SSSYRTSGGHTDTQY
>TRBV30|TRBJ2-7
ASTGGLDPIYSEQY
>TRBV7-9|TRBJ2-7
ASSPSLLEQY
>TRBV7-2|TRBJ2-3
ASSSWTSPNLDTQY
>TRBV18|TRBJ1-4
ASSPPGGATNEKLF
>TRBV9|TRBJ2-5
ASSVGDTKETQY
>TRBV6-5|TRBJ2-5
ASSYVAGAGETQY
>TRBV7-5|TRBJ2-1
VRSFQEGTYNEQF